The following is a T cell receptor beta chain sequence with its context. The germline gives CDR1 SGHTA, CDR2 FQGNSA. The V end was cut by 0 bases, the J end by 13 bases, with 13 bases between. The CDR3 has 14 amino acids. Original handling: Using reference gene primer amplification, nucleated cell counts were estimated. The table came from immunoSEQ multiplex PCR; TCRdb's copy has only in-frame clones and leaves some out. The DNA gave D and trimming, while V, J and clone size come from that table. Of more than 50,000 clones in the sample, about 77% were seen once. The sample belongs to a study of blood T cell repertoires in COVID-19. As for the study in general: COVID-19 samples collected from the United States, Italy and Spain covered acute and convalescent phases. Sample material is recorded as cDNA or gDNA derived from T cells, B-cell-depleted T cells, or PBMCs.

The source material was peripheral blood. The chain recombines TRBV7-2 with TRBJ1-6, with D possibly TRBD1 on 6 matching bases. The clonotype originates from a man between 70 and 80 years old with active or convalescent COVID-19. CDR3 residues: CASSLAGGNEPLHF. The CDR3 bases are TGTGCCAGCAGCTTAGCAGGGGGTAATGAGCCCCTCCACTTT.